The 10 T cell receptor beta chains listed next were all sequenced from one sample in a study of blood T cell repertoires in COVID-19. Sequencing was performed with immunoSEQ multiplex PCR; in TCRdb, only in-frame clones are kept and a portion is missing. This sample carries about 210,000 clones, approximately 84% of them seen once, and the ten largest clones take 7.6%. Sequences were obtained from peripheral blood. These receptors were obtained from a woman aged 50 to 65 with active or convalescent COVID-19.

This clone was detected once. The chain employs TRBV6-1 and TRBJ2-1, with 12 nucleotides matching TRBD2. Per the germline V gene, CDR1 is MNHNS and CDR2 is SASEGT. J lost 0 bases, V lost 4 bases, and 13 bases had no gene match. The CDR3 is 20 amino acids. CDR3 nucleotide sequence: TGTGCCAGCAGTGGGGGGGGGACTAGCGGGTTGGTGAGCTCCTACAATGAGCAGTTCTTC. It encodes CASSGGGTSGLVSSYNEQFF.

This clone was seen just once. The chain couples TRBV19 to TRBJ2-5; D perhaps matches TRBD1 (6 bases). V lost 10 bases, J lost 2 bases, and 11 bases lay in between. Germline assignment: CDR1 LNHDA and CDR2 SQIVND (reference sequence). The CDR3 has 12 amino acids. CDR3: CATRDIQETQYF. CDR3 DNA: TGTGCCACCAGGGACATACAAGAGACCCAGTACTTC.

The V call is TRBV19, the J call TRBJ2-1, with D maybe TRBD2 (5 bases). Per germline, CDR1 LNHDA and CDR2 SQIVND (reference sequence). Trimming pared 6 bases from V and 0 bases from J, leaving 9 bases between. This CDR3 has 14 residues. CDR3 DNA: TGTGCCAGTAGCGGGGAGAGCTCCTACAATGAGCAGTTCTTC. This codes for CASSGESSYNEQFF.

This clone was counted once. The chain joins TRBV28 to TRBJ2-1; 12 nucleotides line up with TRBD1. Unmatched junction bases numbered 10, after V lost 4 bases and J lost 0 bases. CDR3 size: 19 residues. Per the germline V gene, CDR1 is MDHEN and CDR2 is SYDVKM. This chain's CDR3 is CASSSGTGGTGISYNEQFF. The CDR3, as DNA: TGTGCCAGCAGTTCCGGGACAGGGGGCACGGGGATCTCCTACAATGAGCAGTTCTTC.

The CDR3 DNA sequence: TGTGCCAGCAGCTTAGCGGGGCGGAGCACAGATACGCAGTATTTT. This gives the protein CASSLAGRSTDTQYF. The chain recombines TRBV5-4 with TRBJ2-3, with TRBD2 matching 7 bases. Germline V gene lookup returns CDR1 SGHNT and CDR2 YYREEE (reference sequence). The trim removed 2 bases at V and 0 bases at J, leaving 3 bases unmatched. The CDR3 spans 15 residues. Complete variable domain (other parts from reference TRBV5-4 and TRBJ2-3): ETGVTQSPTHLIKTRGQQVTLRCSSQSGHNTVSWYQQALGQGPQFIFQYYREEENGRGNFPPRFSGLQFPNYSSELNVNALELDDSALYLCASSLAGRSTDTQYFGPGTRLTVL.

The chain employs TRBV6-4 and TRBJ2-5; TRBD1 agrees at 12 bases. Germline V CDR1 and CDR2: MRHNA, SNTAGT. The CDR3 is 15 amino acids. Trimming took 5 bases from V and 5 from J; bases not matched to a gene: 6. The CDR3 is CASSIGTGGAETQYF. The CDR3 bases are TGTGCCAGCAGTATTGGGACAGGGGGCGCGGAGACCCAGTACTTC.

The chain employs TRBV6-5 and TRBJ1-1; D is unresolved. Germline V lookup: CDR1 MNHEY, CDR2 SVGAGI. This CDR3 spans 13 amino acids. V was cut by 7 bases and J by 0 bases, with 9 bases left in between. This CDR3 reads CASKRLMNTEAFF. The CDR3 DNA follows: TGTGCCAGCAAGAGGCTTATGAACACTGAAGCTTTCTTT.

This chain uses TRBV28 with TRBJ1-5; D is uncertain. V lost 6 bases and J 5 bases, leaving 11 bases between the germline ends. The CDR3 runs 13 residues. The V gene's germline CDR1 is MDHEN and CDR2 SYDVKM. Written as DNA, the CDR3 is TGTGCCAGCAGCCCCTTCCTGTATCAGCCCCAGCATTTT. The encoded protein is CASSPFLYQPQHF. Looking up the rest from reference TRBV28 and TRBJ1-5 gives the full variable domain: DVKVTQSSRYLVKRTGEKVFLECVQDMDHENMFWYRQDPGLGLRLIYFSYDVKMKEKGDIPEGYSVSREKKERFSLILESASTNQTSMYLCASSPFLYQPQHFGDGTRLSIL.

The chain employs TRBV5-6 and TRBJ2-7; a possible D gene is TRBD2 (5 bases). Germline V gene lookup returns CDR1 SGHDT and CDR2 YYEEEE. V was shortened by 3 bases and J by 7 bases, with 17 bases between the two germline ends. This CDR3 spans 14 amino acids. CDR3 loop: CASSYPGGHPEQYV. Here the CDR3 DNA reads TGTGCCAGCAGCTATCCGGGCGGGCATCCAGAGCAGTACGTC.

This clone was recorded a few times. The CDR3 region has the DNA TGTGCCAGCAGTTTTGAGACAGGGGGCGCGGGTTCCAATTCACCCCTCCACTTT. Amino acid sequence: CASSFETGGAGSNSPLHF. The chain carries TRBV28 and TRBJ1-6, with TRBD1 matching 10 bases. Trimming cost V 3 bases and J 7 bases; bases outside gene matches: 12. This CDR3 comprises 18 residues. Germline CDR1 reads MDHEN; CDR2 reads SYDVKM. Based on the CDR3 plus reference TRBV28 and TRBJ1-6, the full variable domain is DVKVTQSSRYLVKRTGEKVFLECVQDMDHENMFWYRQDPGLGLRLIYFSYDVKMKEKGDIPEGYSVSREKKERFSLILESASTNQTSMYLCASSFETGGAGSNSPLHFGNGTRLTVT.